This entry concerns a single T cell receptor (beta chain). This CDR3 is built from 13 residues. V was cut by 3 bases and J by 6 bases, with 9 bases left in between. Germline V lookup: CDR1 MNHNS, CDR2 SASEGT. The data belong to a study of blood T cell repertoires in COVID-19. Study at large: Some COVID-19 samples were acute and others convalescent; all came from the United States, Italy and Spain.

As originally analysed: Amplifying reference gene primers gave estimates of nucleated cell counts. The protocol was immunoSEQ multiplex PCR, while the TCRdb copy is restricted to in-frame clones and leaves out a portion. V, J and clone size derive from that table, while D and trimming were established from the DNA sequence. This table holds some 300,000 clones, around 91% found once. During active infection, Seattle patients enrolled and were then monitored through disease. Sequencing was carried out using peripheral blood. This chain joins TRBV6-1 and TRBJ1-5; D not resolved. This clonotype was sampled from a woman between 40 and 55 years old with COVID-19, enrolled during active disease. DNA of the CDR3: TGTGCCAGCAGTGATCGTTACGGTCAGCCCCAGCATTTT. Amino acid sequence: CASSDRYGQPQHF.